This T cell receptor (beta chain) is from a study of T cells in localized non-small cell lung cancer. Broader study findings: Turning up in adjacent lung were a median roughly 60 of the top 100 tumor clones. An association was observed between higher blood T cell density and longer overall survival.

From germline, CDR1 is SGDLS and CDR2 YYNGEE. Trimming took 0 bases from V and 5 from J; bases not matched to a gene: 1. This CDR3 spans 13 amino acids. On this clone: What it binds is unknown.

Measured with immunoSEQ multiplex PCR; TCRdb has only the in-frame clones, and not every one. The sample lists 45,000 to 70,000 clones; roughly 89% were seen once. The origin of this receptor is a woman aged 35 to 70 with stage I lung adenocarcinoma. The chain links TRBV9 to TRBJ1-2, with 7 bases identical to TRBD1. The sequenced sample was peripheral blood, obtained before any cancer treatment. CDR3: CASSVEQGYGYTF. The CDR3 nucleotides read TGTGCCAGCAGCGTAGAACAGGGGTATGGCTACACCTTC. The full variable domain, in which reference TRBV9 and TRBJ1-2 provide the parts outside the CDR3, is DSGVTQTPKHLITATGQRVTLRCSPRSGDLSVYWYQQSLDQGLQFLIQYYNGEERAKGNILERFSAQQFPDLHSELNLSSLELGDSALYFCASSVEQGYGYTFGSGTRLTVV.